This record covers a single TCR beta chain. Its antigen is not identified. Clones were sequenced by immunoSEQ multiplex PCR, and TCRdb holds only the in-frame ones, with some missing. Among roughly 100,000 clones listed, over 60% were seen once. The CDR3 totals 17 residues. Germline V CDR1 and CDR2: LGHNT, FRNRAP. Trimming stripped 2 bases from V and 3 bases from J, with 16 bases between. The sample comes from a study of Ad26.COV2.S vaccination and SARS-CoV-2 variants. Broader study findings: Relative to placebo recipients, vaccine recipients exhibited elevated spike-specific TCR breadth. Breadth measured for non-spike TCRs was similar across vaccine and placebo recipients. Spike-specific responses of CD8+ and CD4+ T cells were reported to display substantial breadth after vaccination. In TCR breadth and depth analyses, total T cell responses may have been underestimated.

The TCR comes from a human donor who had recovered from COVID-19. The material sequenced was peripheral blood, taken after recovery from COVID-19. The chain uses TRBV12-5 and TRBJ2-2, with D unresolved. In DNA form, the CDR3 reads TGTGCTAGTGGTTTGATTTTTGGGGTCTGGGACACCGGGGAGCTGTTTTTT. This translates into CASGLIFGVWDTGELFF.